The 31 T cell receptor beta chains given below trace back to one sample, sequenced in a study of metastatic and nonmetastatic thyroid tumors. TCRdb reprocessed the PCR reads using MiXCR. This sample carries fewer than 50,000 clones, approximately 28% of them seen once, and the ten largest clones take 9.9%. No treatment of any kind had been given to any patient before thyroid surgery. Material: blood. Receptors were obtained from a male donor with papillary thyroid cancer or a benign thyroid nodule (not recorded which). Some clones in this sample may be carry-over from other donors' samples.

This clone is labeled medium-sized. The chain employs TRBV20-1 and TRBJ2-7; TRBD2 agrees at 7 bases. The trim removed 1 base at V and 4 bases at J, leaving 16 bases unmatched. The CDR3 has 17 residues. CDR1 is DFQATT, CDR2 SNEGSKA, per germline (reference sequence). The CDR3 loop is CSARGALGREFMYEQYF. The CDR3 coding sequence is TGCAGTGCTAGAGGGGCCCTGGGGCGGGAGTTCATGTACGAGCAGTACTTC.

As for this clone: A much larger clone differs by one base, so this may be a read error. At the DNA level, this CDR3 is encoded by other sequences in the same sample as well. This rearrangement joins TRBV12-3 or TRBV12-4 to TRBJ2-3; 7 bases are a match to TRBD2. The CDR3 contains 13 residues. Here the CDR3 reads CGSSPSLAGAQYF. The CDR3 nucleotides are TGTGGCAGCAGCCCCTCCCTGGCGGGGGCGCAGTATTTT.

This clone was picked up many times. The CDR3 sequence is CASSPHRVHSYEQYF. The DNA for the CDR3 is TGTGCCAGCAGTCCTCACAGGGTTCACTCCTACGAGCAGTACTTC. This chain connects TRBV6-1 to TRBJ2-7, with D perhaps matching TRBD1 (6 bases). V was cut by 5 bases and J by 0 bases, with 14 bases left in between. The CDR3 totals 15 residues. CDR1 is MNHNS and CDR2 is SASEGT in the germline V gene.

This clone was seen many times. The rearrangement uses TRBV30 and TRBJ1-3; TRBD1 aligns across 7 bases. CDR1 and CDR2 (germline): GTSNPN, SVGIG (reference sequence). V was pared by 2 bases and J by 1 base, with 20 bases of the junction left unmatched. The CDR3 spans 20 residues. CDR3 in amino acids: CAWSSSGTVIGGHSGNTIYF. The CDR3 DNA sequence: TGTGCCTGGAGTTCGTCCGGGACAGTCATCGGTGGCCATTCTGGAAACACCATATATTTT.

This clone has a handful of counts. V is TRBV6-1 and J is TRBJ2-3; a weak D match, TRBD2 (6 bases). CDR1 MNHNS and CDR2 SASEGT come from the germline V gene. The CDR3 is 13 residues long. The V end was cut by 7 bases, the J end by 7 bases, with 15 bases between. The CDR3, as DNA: TGTGCCAGCACCTTGACTAGTTTGAATACGCAGTATTTT. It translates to CASTLTSLNTQYF.

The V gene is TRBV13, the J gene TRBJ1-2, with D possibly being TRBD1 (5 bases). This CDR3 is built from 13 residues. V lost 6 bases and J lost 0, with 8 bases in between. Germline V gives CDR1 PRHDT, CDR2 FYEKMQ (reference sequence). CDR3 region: CASSRQPNYGYTF. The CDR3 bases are TGTGCCAGCAGTCGACAGCCTAACTATGGCTACACCTTC. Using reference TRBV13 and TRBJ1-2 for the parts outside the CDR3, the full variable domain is AAGVIQSPRHLIKEKRETATLKCYPIPRHDTVYWYQQGPGQDPQFLISFYEKMQSDKGSIPDRFSAQQFSDYHSELNMSSLELGDSALYFCASSRQPNYGYTFGSGTRLTVV.

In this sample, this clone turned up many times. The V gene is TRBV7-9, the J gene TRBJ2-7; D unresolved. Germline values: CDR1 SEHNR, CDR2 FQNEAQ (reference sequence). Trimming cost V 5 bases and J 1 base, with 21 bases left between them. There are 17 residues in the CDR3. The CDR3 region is CASSGDFRPRSSYEQYF. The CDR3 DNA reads TGTGCCAGCAGCGGCGATTTTCGACCCAGGTCGTCCTACGAGCAGTACTTC.

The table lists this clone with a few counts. CDR3 bases: TGTGCCAGTAGTCCGGACAGGGGAGGTGGAAACACCATATATTTT. Its translation is CASSPDRGGGNTIYF. The chain couples TRBV19 to TRBJ1-3, with 9 bases lining up with TRBD1. CDR1 and CDR2 (germline): LNHDA, SQIVND (reference sequence). The CDR3 is made up of 15 amino acids. Germline trimming cut 5 bases from V and 3 bases from J; bases unmatched to any gene: 5.

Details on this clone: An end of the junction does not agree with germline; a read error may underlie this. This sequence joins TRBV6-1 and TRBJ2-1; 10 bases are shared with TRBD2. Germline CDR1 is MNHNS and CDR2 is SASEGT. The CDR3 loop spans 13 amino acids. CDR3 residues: CASNSGGANEQLF. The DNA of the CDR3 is TGTGCCAGCAACAGCGGGGGGGCAAATGAGCAGTTATTC.

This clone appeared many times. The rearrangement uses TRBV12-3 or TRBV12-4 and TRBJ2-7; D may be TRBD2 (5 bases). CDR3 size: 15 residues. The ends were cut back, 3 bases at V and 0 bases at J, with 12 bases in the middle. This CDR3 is CASSFGVAFSYEQYF. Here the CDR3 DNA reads TGTGCCAGCAGTTTCGGAGTAGCGTTCTCCTACGAGCAGTACTTC.

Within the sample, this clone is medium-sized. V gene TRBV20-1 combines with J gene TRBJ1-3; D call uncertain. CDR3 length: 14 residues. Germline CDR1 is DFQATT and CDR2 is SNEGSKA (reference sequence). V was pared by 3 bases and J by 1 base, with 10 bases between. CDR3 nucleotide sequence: TGCAGTGCTAGCTATGGGGAGTCTGGAAACACCATATATTTT. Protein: CSASYGESGNTIYF.

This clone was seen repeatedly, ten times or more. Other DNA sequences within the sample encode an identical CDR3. CDR3 in DNA: TGCAGCGTTGAAAGGACGGTACAAGAGACCCAGTACTTC. This translates into CSVERTVQETQYF. The rearrangement links TRBV29-1 to TRBJ2-5, with no clear D. V lost 2 bases and J 2 bases, leaving 9 bases between the germline ends. The CDR3 covers 13 residues. CDR1 and CDR2 (germline): SQVTM, ANQGSEA.

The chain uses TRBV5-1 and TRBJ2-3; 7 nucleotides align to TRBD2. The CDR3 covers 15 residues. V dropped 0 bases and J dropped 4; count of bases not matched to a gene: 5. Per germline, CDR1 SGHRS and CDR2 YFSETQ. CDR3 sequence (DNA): TGCGCCAGCAGCTTGGAGTCACGGGGGGCAGATACGCAGTATTTT. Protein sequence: CASSLESRGADTQYF.

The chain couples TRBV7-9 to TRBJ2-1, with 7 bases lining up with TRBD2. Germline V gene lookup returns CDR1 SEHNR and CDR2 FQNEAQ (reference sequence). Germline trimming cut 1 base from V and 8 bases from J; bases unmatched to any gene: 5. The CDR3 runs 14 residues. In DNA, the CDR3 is TGTGCCAGCAGCTTAGACCAGCGGGGCGATGAGCAGTTCTTC. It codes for CASSLDQRGDEQFF.

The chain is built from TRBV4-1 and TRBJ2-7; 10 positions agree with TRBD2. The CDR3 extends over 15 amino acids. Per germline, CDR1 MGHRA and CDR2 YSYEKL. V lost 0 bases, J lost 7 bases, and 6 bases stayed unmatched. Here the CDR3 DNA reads TGCGCCAGCAGCCAAGAGGGGAGACTAGCGGGTGAGCAGTACTTC. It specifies CASSQEGRLAGEQYF.

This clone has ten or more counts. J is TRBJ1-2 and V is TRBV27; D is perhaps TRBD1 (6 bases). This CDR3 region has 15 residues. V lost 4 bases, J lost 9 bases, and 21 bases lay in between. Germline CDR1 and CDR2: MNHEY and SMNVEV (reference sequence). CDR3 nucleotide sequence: TGTGCCAGCAGTTCCCCCTCCGCAGGGGCGCTTCGCTACACCTTC. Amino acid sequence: CASSSPSAGALRYTF.

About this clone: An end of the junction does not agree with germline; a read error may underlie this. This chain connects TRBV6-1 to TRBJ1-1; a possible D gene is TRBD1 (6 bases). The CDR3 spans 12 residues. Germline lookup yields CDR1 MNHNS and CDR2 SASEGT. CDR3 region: CASITGYTESFF. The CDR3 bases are TGTGCCAGCATCACAGGGTACACTGAATCTTTCTTT.

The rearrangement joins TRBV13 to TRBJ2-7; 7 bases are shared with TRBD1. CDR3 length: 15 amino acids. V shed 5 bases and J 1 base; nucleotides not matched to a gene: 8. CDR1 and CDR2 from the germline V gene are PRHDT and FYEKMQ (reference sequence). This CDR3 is CASSPRTGPSYEQYF. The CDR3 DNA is TGTGCCAGCAGCCCCCGGACAGGCCCGTCCTACGAGCAGTACTTC.

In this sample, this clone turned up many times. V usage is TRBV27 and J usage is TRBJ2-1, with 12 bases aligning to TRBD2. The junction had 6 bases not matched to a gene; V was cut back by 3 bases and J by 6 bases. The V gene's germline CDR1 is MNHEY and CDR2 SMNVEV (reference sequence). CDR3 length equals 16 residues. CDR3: CASSFPSGRARNEQFF. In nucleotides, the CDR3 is TGTGCCAGCAGTTTCCCTAGCGGGAGGGCCCGCAATGAGCAGTTCTTC.

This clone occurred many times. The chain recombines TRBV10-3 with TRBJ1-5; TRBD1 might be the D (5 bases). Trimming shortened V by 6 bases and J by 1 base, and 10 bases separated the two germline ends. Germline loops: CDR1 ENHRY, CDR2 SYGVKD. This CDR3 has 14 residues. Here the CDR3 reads CAISGGGSNQPQHF. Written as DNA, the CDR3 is TGTGCCATCAGCGGGGGGGGGAGCAATCAGCCCCAGCATTTT.

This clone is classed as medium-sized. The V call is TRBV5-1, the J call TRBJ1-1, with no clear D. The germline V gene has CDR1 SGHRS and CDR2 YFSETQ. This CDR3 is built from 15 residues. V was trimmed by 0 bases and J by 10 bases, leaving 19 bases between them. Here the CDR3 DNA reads TGCGCCAGCAGCTTGGAGCAGCTGGGTAGATCAGGAGCTTTCTTT. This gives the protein CASSLEQLGRSGAFF. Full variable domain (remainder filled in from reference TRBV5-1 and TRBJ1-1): KAGVTQTPRYLIKTRGQQVTLSCSPISGHRSVSWYQQTPGQGLQFLFEYFSETQRNKGNFPGRFSGRQFSNSRSEMNVSTLELGDSALYLCASSLEQLGRSGAFFGQGTRLTVV.

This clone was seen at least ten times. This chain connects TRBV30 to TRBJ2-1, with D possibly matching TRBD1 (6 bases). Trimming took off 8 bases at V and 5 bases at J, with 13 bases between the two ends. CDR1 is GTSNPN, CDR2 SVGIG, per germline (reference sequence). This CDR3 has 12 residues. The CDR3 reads CASDHRDNEQFF. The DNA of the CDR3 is TGTGCCAGTGACCACAGGGACAATGAGCAGTTCTTC.

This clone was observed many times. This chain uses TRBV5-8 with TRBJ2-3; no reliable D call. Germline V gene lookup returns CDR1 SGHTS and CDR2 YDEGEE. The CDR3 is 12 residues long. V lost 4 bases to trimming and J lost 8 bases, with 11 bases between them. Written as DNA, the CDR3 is TGTGCCAGCAGCCCCCTCGCGCGTACGCAGTATTTT. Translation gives CASSPLARTQYF.

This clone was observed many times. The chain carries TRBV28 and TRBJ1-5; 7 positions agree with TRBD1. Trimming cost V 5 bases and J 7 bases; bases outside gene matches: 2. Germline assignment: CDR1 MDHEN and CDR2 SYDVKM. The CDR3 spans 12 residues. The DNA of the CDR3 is TGTGCCAGCAGTCTGACAGGGCAGCCCCAGCATTTT. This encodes CASSLTGQPQHF. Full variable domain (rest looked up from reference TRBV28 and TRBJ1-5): DVKVTQSSRYLVKRTGEKVFLECVQDMDHENMFWYRQDPGLGLRLIYFSYDVKMKEKGDIPEGYSVSREKKERFSLILESASTNQTSMYLCASSLTGQPQHFGDGTRLSIL.

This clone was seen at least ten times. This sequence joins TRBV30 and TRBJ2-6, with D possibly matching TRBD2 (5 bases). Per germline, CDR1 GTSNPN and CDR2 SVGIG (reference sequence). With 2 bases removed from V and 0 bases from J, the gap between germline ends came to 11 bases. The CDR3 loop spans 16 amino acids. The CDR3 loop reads CAWSLNEGSGANVLTF. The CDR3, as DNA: TGTGCCTGGAGTCTAAACGAGGGCTCTGGGGCCAACGTCCTGACTTTC.

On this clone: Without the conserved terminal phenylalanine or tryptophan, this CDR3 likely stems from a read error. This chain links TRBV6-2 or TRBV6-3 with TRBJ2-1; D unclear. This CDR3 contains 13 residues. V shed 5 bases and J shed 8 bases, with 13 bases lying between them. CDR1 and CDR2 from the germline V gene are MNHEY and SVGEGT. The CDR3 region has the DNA TGTGCCAGCAGTGACACCCCTAGAGATGAGCAGTTCTGC. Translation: CASSDTPRDEQFC.

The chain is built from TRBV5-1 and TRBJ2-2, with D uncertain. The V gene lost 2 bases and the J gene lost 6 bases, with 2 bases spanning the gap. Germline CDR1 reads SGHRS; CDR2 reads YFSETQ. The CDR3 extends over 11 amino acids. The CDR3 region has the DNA TGCGCCAGCAGCTTACCCGGGGAGCTGTTTTTT. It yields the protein CASSLPGELFF. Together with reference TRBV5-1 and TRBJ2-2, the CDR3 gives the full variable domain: KAGVTQTPRYLIKTRGQQVTLSCSPISGHRSVSWYQQTPGQGLQFLFEYFSETQRNKGNFPGRFSGRQFSNSRSEMNVSTLELGDSALYLCASSLPGELFFGEGSRLTVL.

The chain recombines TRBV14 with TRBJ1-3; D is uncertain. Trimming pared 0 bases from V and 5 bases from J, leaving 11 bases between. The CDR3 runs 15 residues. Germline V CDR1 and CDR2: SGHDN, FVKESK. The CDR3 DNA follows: TGTGCCAGCAGCCAAGAGTCTGGGCTAAGAAACACCATATATTTT. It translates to CASSQESGLRNTIYF.

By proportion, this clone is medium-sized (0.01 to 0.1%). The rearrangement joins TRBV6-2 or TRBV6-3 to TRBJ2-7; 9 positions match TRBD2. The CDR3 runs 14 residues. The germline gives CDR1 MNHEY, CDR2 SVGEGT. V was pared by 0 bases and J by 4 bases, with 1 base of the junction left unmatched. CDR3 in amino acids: CASSYSSGSYEQYF. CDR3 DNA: TGTGCCAGCAGTTACTCTAGCGGGAGTTACGAGCAGTACTTC.

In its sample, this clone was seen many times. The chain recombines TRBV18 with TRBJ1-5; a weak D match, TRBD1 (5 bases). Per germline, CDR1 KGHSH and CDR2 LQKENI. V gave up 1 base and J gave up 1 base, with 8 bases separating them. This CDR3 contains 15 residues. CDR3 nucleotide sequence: TGTGCCAGCTCACCACTCCGGGACAGCAATCAGCCCCAGCATTTT. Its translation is CASSPLRDSNQPQHF.

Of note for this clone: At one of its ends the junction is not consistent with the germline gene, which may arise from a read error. This CDR3 is CASSFTGDRNQHQHF. CDR3 sequence (DNA): TGCGCCAGCAGCTTTACAGGGGATCGTAATCAGCACCAGCATTTT. The chain is built from TRBV4-1 and TRBJ1-5, with 7 bases that match TRBD1. The V gene's germline CDR1 is MGHRA and CDR2 YSYEKL. The CDR3 is 15 amino acids.